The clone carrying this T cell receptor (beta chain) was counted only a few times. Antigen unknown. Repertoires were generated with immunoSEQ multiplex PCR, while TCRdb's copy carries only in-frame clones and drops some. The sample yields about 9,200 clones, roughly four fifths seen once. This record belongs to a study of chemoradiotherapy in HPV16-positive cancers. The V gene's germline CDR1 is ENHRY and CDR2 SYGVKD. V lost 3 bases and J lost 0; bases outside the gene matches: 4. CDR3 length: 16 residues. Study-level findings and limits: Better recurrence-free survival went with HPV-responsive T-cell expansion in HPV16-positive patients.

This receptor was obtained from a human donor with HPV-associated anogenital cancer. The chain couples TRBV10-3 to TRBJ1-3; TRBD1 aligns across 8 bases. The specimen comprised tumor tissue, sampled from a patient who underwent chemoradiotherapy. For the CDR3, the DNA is TGTGCCATCAGTGACGGACAGGGCCACTCTGGAAACACCATATATTTT. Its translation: CAISDGQGHSGNTIYF.